This T cell receptor beta chain is drawn from a study of technical replicates of blood from a few donors. Repertoires were generated with immunoSEQ multiplex PCR, while TCRdb's copy carries only in-frame clones and drops some. The repertoire has more than 65,000 clones, 96% of them found once; the top ten carry approximately 0.3%. Germline lookup yields CDR1 MNHNS and CDR2 SASEGT. V lost 1 base and J 3 bases, leaving 7 bases between the germline ends. This CDR3 is 13 amino acids long. This TCR derives from a human donor in good health. The V gene is TRBV6-1, the J gene TRBJ2-7; D may be TRBD1 (6 bases). The specimen was T cells isolated from PBMCs. The CDR3 bases are TGTGCCAGCAGTGAAGTCAGGGGCTACGAGCAGTACTTC. Translating gives CASSEVRGYEQYF.